The sample holds a few counts of the clone carrying this T cell receptor beta chain. The CDR3 runs 13 residues. Germline V lookup: CDR1 LNHDA, CDR2 SQIVND (reference sequence). V was pared by 4 bases and J by 0 bases, with 6 bases between. TCRdb reprocessed the PCR reads via MiXCR and lists one record per CDR3 protein. This table holds approximately 90,000 distinct CDR3 sequences, around half found once. These data belong to a study of CDR3 diversity in severe acne. The sample comprised blood. This receptor was identified in a male donor in good health, serving as a control. The V gene is TRBV19, the J gene TRBJ1-1; no firm D call. The CDR3 nucleotides read TGTGCCAGTAGTAGCACACTGAACACTGAAGCTTTCTTT. It is translated as CASSSTLNTEAFF.